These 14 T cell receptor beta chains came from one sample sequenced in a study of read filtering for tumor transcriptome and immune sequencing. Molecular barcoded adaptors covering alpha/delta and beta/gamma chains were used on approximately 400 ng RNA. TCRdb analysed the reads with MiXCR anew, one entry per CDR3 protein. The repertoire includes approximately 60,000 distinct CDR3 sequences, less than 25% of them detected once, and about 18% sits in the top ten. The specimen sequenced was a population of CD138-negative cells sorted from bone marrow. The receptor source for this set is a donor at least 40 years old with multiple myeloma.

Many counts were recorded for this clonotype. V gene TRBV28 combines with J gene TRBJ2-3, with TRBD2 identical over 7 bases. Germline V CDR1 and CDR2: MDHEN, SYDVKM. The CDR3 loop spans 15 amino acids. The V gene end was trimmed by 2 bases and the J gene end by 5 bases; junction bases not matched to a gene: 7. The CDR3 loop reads CASSLKVGGIDTQYF. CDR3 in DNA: TGTGCCAGCAGTTTAAAAGTGGGAGGGATAGATACGCAGTATTTT.

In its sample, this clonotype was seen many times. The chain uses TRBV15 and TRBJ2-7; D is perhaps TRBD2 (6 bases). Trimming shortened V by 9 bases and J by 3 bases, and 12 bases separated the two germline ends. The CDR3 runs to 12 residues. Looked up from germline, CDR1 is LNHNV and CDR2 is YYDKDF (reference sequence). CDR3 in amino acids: CATGRGNYEQYF. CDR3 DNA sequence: TGTGCCACTGGACGGGGGAACTACGAGCAGTACTTC. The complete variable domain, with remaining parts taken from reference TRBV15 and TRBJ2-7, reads DAMVIQNPRYQVTQFGKPVTLSCSQTLNHNVMYWYQQKSSQAPKLLFHYYDKDFNNEADTPDNFQSRRPNTSFCFLDIRSPGLGDTAMYLCATGRGNYEQYFGPGTRLTVT.

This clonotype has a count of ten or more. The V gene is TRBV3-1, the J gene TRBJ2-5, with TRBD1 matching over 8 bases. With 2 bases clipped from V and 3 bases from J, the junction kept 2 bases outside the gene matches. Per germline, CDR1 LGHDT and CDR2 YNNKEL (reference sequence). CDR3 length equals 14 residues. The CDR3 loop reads CASSQTGGEETQYF. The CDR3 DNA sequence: TGTGCCAGCAGCCAAACAGGGGGAGAAGAGACCCAGTACTTC.

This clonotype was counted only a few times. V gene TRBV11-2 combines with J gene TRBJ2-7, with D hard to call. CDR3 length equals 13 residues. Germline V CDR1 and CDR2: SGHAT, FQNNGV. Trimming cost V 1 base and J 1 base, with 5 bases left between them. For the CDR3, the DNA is TGTGCCAGCAGCTTAGGGATATCCTACGAGCAGTACTTC. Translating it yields CASSLGISYEQYF.

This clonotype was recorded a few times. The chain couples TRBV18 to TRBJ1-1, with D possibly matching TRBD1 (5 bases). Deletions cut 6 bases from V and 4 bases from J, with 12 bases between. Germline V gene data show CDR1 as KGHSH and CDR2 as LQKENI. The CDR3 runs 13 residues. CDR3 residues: CASSPRGGTEAFF. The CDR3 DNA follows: TGTGCCAGCTCCCCTCGTGGGGGCACTGAAGCTTTCTTT.

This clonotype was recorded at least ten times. CDR3 residues: CASSLGGPNTEAFF. CDR3 nucleotide sequence: TGTGCCAGCAGCCTTGGGGGCCCGAACACTGAAGCTTTCTTT. This rearrangement joins TRBV7-6 to TRBJ1-1; a possible D gene is TRBD1 (6 bases). The CDR3 is made up of 14 amino acids. V was clipped by 5 bases and J by 1 base, with 11 bases between them. Germline CDR1 and CDR2: SGHVS and FNYEAQ.

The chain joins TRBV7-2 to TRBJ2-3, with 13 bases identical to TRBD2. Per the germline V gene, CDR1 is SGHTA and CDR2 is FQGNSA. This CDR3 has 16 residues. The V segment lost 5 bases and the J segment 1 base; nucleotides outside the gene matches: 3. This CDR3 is CASSLGLAGGTDTQYF. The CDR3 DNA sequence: TGTGCCAGCAGCCTCGGACTAGCGGGGGGCACAGATACGCAGTATTTT.

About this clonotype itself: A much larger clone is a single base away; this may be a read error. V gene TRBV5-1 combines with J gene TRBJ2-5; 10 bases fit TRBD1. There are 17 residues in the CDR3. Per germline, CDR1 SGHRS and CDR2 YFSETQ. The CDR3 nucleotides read TGCGCCAGCAGCTTGGGTCCGGGACAGGGGCTTCAAGAGACCCGGTACTTC. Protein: CASSLGPGQGLQETRYF.

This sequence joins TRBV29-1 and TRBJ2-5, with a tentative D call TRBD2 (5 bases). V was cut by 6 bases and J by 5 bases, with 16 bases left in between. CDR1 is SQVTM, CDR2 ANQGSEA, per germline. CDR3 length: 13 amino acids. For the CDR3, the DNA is TGCAGCGTCCGTGTGGGCCGGAGGGAGACCCAGTACTTC. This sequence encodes CSVRVGRRETQYF.

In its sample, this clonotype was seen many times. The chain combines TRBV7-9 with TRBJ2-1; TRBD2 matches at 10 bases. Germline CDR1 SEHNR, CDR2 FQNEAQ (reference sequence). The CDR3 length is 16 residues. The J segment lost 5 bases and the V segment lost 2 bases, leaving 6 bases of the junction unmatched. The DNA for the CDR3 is TGTGCCAGCAGCTTATTTGGTAGCGGGGGGAACAATGAGCAGTTCTTC. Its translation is CASSLFGSGGNNEQFF.

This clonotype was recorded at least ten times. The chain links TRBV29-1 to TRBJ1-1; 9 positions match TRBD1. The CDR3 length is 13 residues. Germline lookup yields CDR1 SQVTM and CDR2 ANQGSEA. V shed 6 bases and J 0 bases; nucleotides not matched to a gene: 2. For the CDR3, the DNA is TGCAGCGTAAGGACAGGGGTGAACACTGAAGCTTTCTTT. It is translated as CSVRTGVNTEAFF.

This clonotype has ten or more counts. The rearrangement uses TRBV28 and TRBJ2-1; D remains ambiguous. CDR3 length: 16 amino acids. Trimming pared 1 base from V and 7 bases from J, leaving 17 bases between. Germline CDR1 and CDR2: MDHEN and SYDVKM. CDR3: CASSLFTQVLVNEQFF. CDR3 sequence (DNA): TGTGCCAGCAGTTTATTCACCCAGGTTCTAGTTAATGAGCAGTTCTTC. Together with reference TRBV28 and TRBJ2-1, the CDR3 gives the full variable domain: DVKVTQSSRYLVKRTGEKVFLECVQDMDHENMFWYRQDPGLGLRLIYFSYDVKMKEKGDIPEGYSVSREKKERFSLILESASTNQTSMYLCASSLFTQVLVNEQFFGPGTRLTVL.

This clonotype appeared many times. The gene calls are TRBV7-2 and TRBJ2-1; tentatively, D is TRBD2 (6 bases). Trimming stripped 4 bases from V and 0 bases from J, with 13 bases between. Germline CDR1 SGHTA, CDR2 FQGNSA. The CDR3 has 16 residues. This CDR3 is CASSSTLGSSYNEQFF. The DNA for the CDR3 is TGTGCCAGCAGCTCGACCCTCGGGAGCTCCTACAATGAGCAGTTCTTC.

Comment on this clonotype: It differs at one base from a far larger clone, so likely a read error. CDR3 in amino acids: CASSQSRGASF. The CDR3 DNA reads as TGCGCCAGCAGCCAGTCTAGAGGCGCTTCCTTT. V usage is TRBV4-1 and J usage is TRBJ1-6; no firm D call. Germline V gene lookup returns CDR1 MGHRA and CDR2 YSYEKL. The CDR3 has 11 residues.